What follows are 30 T cell receptor beta chains derived from one specimen sequenced in a study of blood T cell repertoires in COVID-19 (TCRdb year 2020). The method behind the library was the immunoSEQ multiplex PCR assay. Not all clones reach the TCRdb copy of this immuneACCESS table, which keeps in-frame sequences only. Checked studies attribute under half of the gap to unresolved V genes and leave the rest unexplained. The sample yields about 250,000 clones; more than 75% were counted once. The leading ten clones occupy around 16% of the sample. Sequencing input: PBMCs or T cells enriched from blood (not recorded which). Every receptor here comes from a man between 18 and 29 years old who had recovered from COVID-19.

This clone came up once. The rearrangement uses TRBV3-1 (or the pseudogene TRBV3-2) and TRBJ1-1; D not resolved. CDR3 length equals 13 residues. V was clipped by 1 base and J by 0 bases, with 3 bases between them. The germline V gene has CDR1 LGHDT and CDR2 YNNKEL (reference sequence). CDR3 amino acids: CASSQGVNTEAFF. CDR3 nucleotide sequence: TGTGCCAGCAGCCAAGGAGTGAACACTGAAGCTTTCTTT.

The chain combines TRBV7-8 with TRBJ1-2; D perhaps matches TRBD1 (6 bases). V lost 8 bases and J 7 bases, leaving 20 bases between the germline ends. Germline values: CDR1 SGHVS, CDR2 FQNEAQ. The CDR3 has 14 residues. CDR3 nucleotides: TGTGCCAGCTCGAGGGGGGGCTTACTTGGTGGCTACACCTTC. Translation gives CASSRGGLLGGYTF.

The gene calls are TRBV15 and TRBJ2-2; 11 nucleotides match TRBD2. The CDR3 extends over 19 amino acids. CDR1 and CDR2 (germline): LNHNV, YYDKDF (reference sequence). The V and J ends lost 1 base and 5 bases, in that order; junction bases with no gene match: 12. The CDR3 sequence is CATSRVLLAGGHPTGELFF. The CDR3 region has the DNA TGTGCCACCAGCAGAGTCCTATTAGCGGGGGGGCACCCTACCGGGGAGCTGTTTTTT.

The chain couples TRBV2 to TRBJ1-2; 9 nucleotides agree with TRBD1. Germline trimming cut 6 bases from V and 8 bases from J; bases unmatched to any gene: 7. The germline V gene encodes CDR1 SNHLY and CDR2 FYNNEI. The CDR3 contains 13 residues. This CDR3 reads CASRAGTGTGYTF. The CDR3, as DNA: TGTGCCAGCAGAGCCGGGACAGGGACCGGCTACACCTTC.

This clone was detected only a few times. The V call is TRBV3-1 (or the pseudogene TRBV3-2), the J call TRBJ2-2; D possibly corresponds to TRBD1 (5 bases). Trimming pared 1 base from V and 5 bases from J, leaving 8 bases between. The CDR3 is 14 amino acids. Germline CDR1 LGHDT, CDR2 YNNKEL (reference sequence). The CDR3 reads CASSQGSGTGELFF. CDR3 nucleotides: TGTGCCAGCAGCCAAGGATCAGGGACCGGGGAGCTGTTTTTT.

The chain carries TRBV3-1 (or the pseudogene TRBV3-2) and TRBJ2-3; TRBD2 matches at 7 bases. Per the germline V gene, CDR1 is LGHDT and CDR2 is YNNKEL (reference sequence). Trimming at V came to 1 base and at J to 3 bases, leaving 4 bases not matched to a gene. This CDR3 spans 15 amino acids. The CDR3 sequence: CASSQVTSATDTQYF. In DNA, the CDR3 is TGTGCCAGCAGCCAAGTCACTAGCGCTACAGATACGCAGTATTTT.

The rearrangement uses TRBV10-3 and TRBJ2-7; 9 bases fit TRBD1. The CDR3 loop spans 16 amino acids. Germline lookup yields CDR1 ENHRY and CDR2 SYGVKD. The V gene end was trimmed by 3 bases and the J gene end by 0 bases; junction bases not matched to a gene: 6. The CDR3 here is CAISDPGTGTSYEQYF. The CDR3 DNA is TGTGCCATCAGTGACCCCGGGACAGGGACCTCCTACGAGCAGTACTTC.

The sample holds one count of this clone. V usage is TRBV5-5 and J usage is TRBJ2-1, with 9 bases identical to TRBD2. Germline CDR1 is SGHKS and CDR2 is YYEKEE (reference sequence). The V gene end was trimmed by 5 bases and the J gene end by 7 bases; junction bases not matched to a gene: 10. The CDR3 has 15 amino acids. The CDR3 DNA is TGTGCCAGCAGTAGTAGCGGGAGCCATAGAAATGAGCAGTTCTTC. Protein: CASSSSGSHRNEQFF.

With regard to this clone: At the DNA level, this CDR3 is encoded by other sequences in the same sample as well. The chain has TRBV7-2 and TRBJ2-7; no clear D gene. The CDR3 has 11 amino acids. Looked up from germline, CDR1 is SGHTA and CDR2 is FQGNSA. V was shortened by 5 bases and J by 4 bases, with 6 bases between the two germline ends. The CDR3 here is CASSLRYEQYF. The CDR3 nucleotides read TGTGCCAGCAGCCTACGGTACGAGCAGTACTTC.

The CDR3 sequence is CASSRTSGGNNEQFF. DNA of the CDR3: TGCGCCAGCAGCCGGACTAGCGGGGGCAACAATGAGCAGTTCTTC. The chain combines TRBV5-1 with TRBJ2-1; 13 bases are a match to TRBD2. Germline CDR1 SGHRS, CDR2 YFSETQ. V dropped 4 bases and J dropped 5; count of bases not matched to a gene: 3. This CDR3 is 15 amino acids long.

A note on this clone: The junction departs from germline at one end; a sequencing error may be responsible. The gene calls are TRBV2 and TRBJ2-7; D gene uncertain. Germline V gene lookup returns CDR1 SNHLY and CDR2 FYNNEI. The CDR3 has 11 amino acids. The CDR3 bases are TGTGCCAGCAGTGAACAGGTTGGCCGGCACTTC. Protein product: CASSEQVGRHF.

The gene calls are TRBV6-5 and TRBJ1-1, with D unresolved. This CDR3 is 14 amino acids long. The germline gives CDR1 MNHEY, CDR2 SVGAGI. The V end was cut by 11 bases, the J end by 4 bases, with 20 bases between. CDR3 sequence: CACRYSPEGTEAFF. The CDR3 bases are TGTGCCTGCCGATACTCACCAGAGGGCACTGAAGCTTTCTTT.

The CDR3 nucleotides are TGTGCCAGCAGCCCTAGCATAGGGGGATTGGATTTCTTT. Translating gives CASSPSIGGLDFF. The J gene is TRBJ1-1, the V gene TRBV11-3, with D possibly matching TRBD1 (6 bases). The CDR3 covers 13 residues. Trimming left V 5 bases short and J 13 bases short, with 20 bases between. Germline values: CDR1 SGHNT, CDR2 YENEEA. The variable domain in full, with the rest retrieved from reference TRBV11-3 and TRBJ1-1, is EAGVVQSPRYKIIEKKQPVAFWCNPISGHNTLYWYLQNLGQGPELLIRYENEEAVDDSQLPKDRFSAERLKGVDSTLKIQPAELGDSAVYLCASSPSIGGLDFFGQGTRLTVV.

The chain uses TRBV6-1 and TRBJ1-2, with TRBD1 matching 10 bases. The CDR3 consists of 16 residues. V gave up 0 bases and J gave up 4 bases; unmatched junction bases: 5. Germline CDR1 reads MNHNS; CDR2 reads SASEGT. The CDR3 DNA reads TGTGCCAGCAGTGAAGCAAAGGGACAGGGGAGCTATGGCTACACCTTC. This gives the protein CASSEAKGQGSYGYTF.

This chain joins TRBV23-1 and TRBJ2-5, with TRBD2 identical over 13 bases. TRBV23-1 is treated as an ORF (open reading frame) with a function not yet certain. J was trimmed by 4 bases and V by 4 bases; bases with no gene match: 18. The CDR3 contains 20 residues. The CDR3 spells CASSPPSGLAGQQGRETQYF. The CDR3 region has the DNA TGCGCCAGCAGTCCCCCCTCGGGACTAGCGGGACAACAGGGGAGAGAGACCCAGTACTTC.

The chain carries TRBV19 and TRBJ1-2, with 8 bases matching TRBD1. Germline V gene sequence: CDR1 LNHDA, CDR2 SQIVND (reference sequence). The CDR3 contains 15 residues. V was clipped by 8 bases and J by 0 bases; unmatched bases: 8. CDR3 protein: CASFPDRASNYGYTF. The CDR3 DNA follows: TGTGCCAGTTTCCCGGACAGGGCGTCTAACTATGGCTACACCTTC.

J is TRBJ1-2 and V is TRBV28; TRBD1 aligns across 9 bases. The CDR3 runs 14 residues. Germline V gene lookup returns CDR1 MDHEN and CDR2 SYDVKM. With V trimmed by 6 bases and J by 3 bases, 5 bases remained unmatched. CDR3 sequence reads: CASSMGQGDYGYTF. The DNA for the CDR3 is TGTGCCAGCAGCATGGGACAGGGCGACTATGGCTACACCTTC.

The chain uses TRBV27 and TRBJ2-4; perhaps TRBD1 as D (7 bases). The CDR3 runs 16 residues. The germline gives CDR1 MNHEY, CDR2 SMNVEV (reference sequence). V was shortened by 0 bases and J by 7 bases, with 16 bases between the two germline ends. CDR3 protein: CASSLSRQGGSNIQYF. Written as DNA, the CDR3 is TGTGCCAGCAGTTTATCGAGACAGGGAGGAAGCAACATTCAGTACTTC.

With respect to this clone: One end of the junction varies from germline; a read error may be responsible. The chain uses TRBV28 and TRBJ2-1, with 13 bases matching TRBD2. CDR3 length: 15 amino acids. Germline V CDR1 and CDR2: MDHEN, SYDVKM. CDR3 residues: CASSLLAGGPNQQFF. As DNA, the CDR3 is TGTGCCAGCAGTCTACTAGCGGGAGGGCCCAATCAGCAGTTCTTC.

The gene calls are TRBV5-1 and TRBJ1-5; D might be TRBD1 (6 bases). CDR3 length equals 15 residues. Trimming removed 0 bases at V and 7 bases at J, with 14 bases between. From germline, CDR1 is SGHRS and CDR2 YFSETQ. The CDR3 DNA follows: TGCGCCAGCAGCTTGGCCGGGGGGGCTGGGCAGCCCCAGCATTTT. It yields the protein CASSLAGGAGQPQHF.

The J gene is TRBJ2-1, the V gene TRBV25-1; no reliable D call. Germline V lookup: CDR1 MGHDK, CDR2 SYGVNS. This CDR3 comprises 15 residues. Trimming removed 2 bases at V and 1 base at J, with 9 bases between. CDR3 sequence (DNA): TGTGCCAGCAGTGAAACCGACACGTCCTACAATGAGCAGTTCTTC. This encodes CASSETDTSYNEQFF. The full variable domain, its missing parts supplied by reference TRBV25-1 and TRBJ2-1, is EADIYQTPRYLVIGTGKKITLECSQTMGHDKMYWYQQDPGMELHLIHYSYGVNSTEKGDLSSESTVSRIRTEHFPLTLESARPSHTSQYLCASSETDTSYNEQFFGPGTRLTVL.

This sequence joins TRBV6-5 and TRBJ2-1, with TRBD2 identical over 9 bases. V shed 0 bases and J 4 bases; nucleotides not matched to a gene: 4. Germline V gene lookup returns CDR1 MNHEY and CDR2 SVGAGI. The CDR3 has 16 amino acids. The CDR3 here is CASSYSVSGGYNEQFF. In DNA form, the CDR3 reads TGTGCCAGCAGTTACTCGGTTAGCGGGGGATACAATGAGCAGTTCTTC.

The chain recombines TRBV7-2 with TRBJ1-4, with TRBD1 as a possible D gene (6 bases). V lost 5 bases and J lost 12, with 19 bases in between. The CDR3 has 14 residues. The V gene's germline CDR1 is SGHTA and CDR2 FQGNSA. Written as DNA, the CDR3 is TGTGCCAGCAGCCCAGGGATGAGGGGGGGGGAACTGTTTTTT. Translated, it gives CASSPGMRGGELFF.

V usage is TRBV28 and J usage is TRBJ1-3, with TRBD1 matching over 9 bases. CDR1 is MDHEN, CDR2 SYDVKM, per germline. This CDR3 region has 15 residues. The junction had 6 bases not matched to a gene; V was cut back by 6 bases and J by 3 bases. Here the CDR3 DNA reads TGTGCCAGCAGGGTGACAGGGGGGCTTGGAAACACCATATATTTT. Protein: CASRVTGGLGNTIYF.

The CDR3, as DNA: TGTGCCAGCAGCTCCTTAGCGGGACCTGGCTACAATGAGCAGTTCTTC. It yields the protein CASSSLAGPGYNEQFF. The chain has TRBV7-3 and TRBJ2-1; 8 bases map to TRBD2. The CDR3 is 16 residues long. Germline V gene sequence: CDR1 SGHTA, CDR2 FQGTGA. J was trimmed by 3 bases and V by 4 bases; bases with no gene match: 8.

This rearrangement joins TRBV4-1 to TRBJ2-7; 9 bases map to TRBD2. The germline V gene encodes CDR1 MGHRA and CDR2 YSYEKL. This CDR3 comprises 14 residues. J was trimmed by 2 bases and V by 5 bases; bases with no gene match: 4. CDR3 loop: CASSGLATTYEQYF. CDR3 bases: TGCGCCAGCAGCGGACTAGCGACTACCTACGAGCAGTACTTC.

The V and J genes are TRBV10-3 and TRBJ1-2; the match to TRBD1 covers 8 bases. This CDR3 spans 14 amino acids. Per germline, CDR1 ENHRY and CDR2 SYGVKD. V lost 3 bases and J lost 5; bases outside the gene matches: 5. The CDR3 protein is CAISDQGAPYGYTF. DNA for the CDR3: TGTGCCATCAGTGACCAGGGGGCACCTTATGGCTACACCTTC.

Note on this clone: Other nucleotide sequences in the sample specify the same CDR3. The genes are TRBV28 and TRBJ2-7; 8 bases map to TRBD1. J was trimmed by 3 bases and V by 8 bases; bases with no gene match: 3. Per the germline V gene, CDR1 is MDHEN and CDR2 is SYDVKM. The CDR3 is 12 residues long. For the CDR3, the DNA is TGTGCCAGCTCGGGACAGGTCTACGAGCAGTACTTC. This gives the protein CASSGQVYEQYF. Complete variable domain (other parts from reference TRBV28 and TRBJ2-7): DVKVTQSSRYLVKRTGEKVFLECVQDMDHENMFWYRQDPGLGLRLIYFSYDVKMKEKGDIPEGYSVSREKKERFSLILESASTNQTSMYLCASSGQVYEQYFGPGTRLTVT.

The table lists this clone with a few counts. V and J are TRBV9 and TRBJ1-2; D not resolved. Germline CDR1 SGDLS, CDR2 YYNGEE. Trimming removed 0 bases from V and 4 bases from J, with 10 bases in between. This CDR3 comprises 14 residues. The CDR3 DNA sequence: TGTGCCAGCAGCGTAGATCAATTGAGCTATGGCTACACCTTC. This codes for CASSVDQLSYGYTF.

The chain is built from TRBV10-3 and TRBJ2-1; a weak D match, TRBD1 (6 bases). CDR1 and CDR2 from the germline V gene are ENHRY and SYGVKD. The CDR3 sequence is 14 residues long. V was cut by 4 bases and J by 3 bases, with 10 bases left in between. The CDR3 sequence is CAISGPDSYNEQFF. CDR3 sequence (DNA): TGTGCCATCAGTGGGCCGGACAGCTACAATGAGCAGTTCTTC.